The clone carrying this T cell receptor (beta chain) showed up just a few times. Its antigen is as yet unknown. The sample belongs to a study of T cells in Graves' hyperthyroidism and ophthalmopathy. The wider study: Peripheral blood specimens were obtained at initial diagnosis, prior to any treatment. Study findings and constraints: Expanded thyroid clonotypes (above 0.001) were mostly also found in blood.

Losses at the gene ends were 8 bases for V and 3 bases for J; bases not matched to a gene: 3. Per germline, CDR1 MDHEN and CDR2 SYDVKM. The CDR3 has 13 residues. With duration under 3 months, ophthalmopathy was active: Clinical Activity Score at least 3, NOSPECS at least 4. PBMCs were derived from 7.5 to 10 ml fresh peripheral blood. RNA transcripts served as the template for amplifying TCR beta CDR3 regions. The study used the HTBI primer set for a first-round RT-PCR of the TCR CDR3. TCRdb re-derived calls from the multiplex PCR reads in MiXCR, one entry per CDR3 protein. This table has about 500,000 distinct CDR3 sequences, 15% to 20% appearing once.

Source material: blood. This clonotype originated in a woman aged 25 to 39 with Graves' ophthalmopathy. This chain links TRBV28 with TRBJ2-2; 7 positions match TRBD1. CDR3 in amino acids: CASGQGDTGELFF. CDR3 bases: TGTGCCAGCGGGCAGGGGGACACCGGGGAGCTGTTTTTT.